The rows below give T cell receptor beta chains drawn from one sample of a study of T-cell memory formation after mild COVID-19. TCRdb called the 5' RACE reads again in MiXCR, with one record for every CDR3 protein. The data hold 190,000 or so distinct CDR3 sequences, with around a fifth observed a single time. The sequencing input was PBMCs or a T cell subset sorted from them (not recorded which). Every receptor here comes from an adult woman who had mild COVID-19 (a few samples of this study predate the infection). Cell type and time point are not known. The conserved cysteine and the conserved F or W are not part of the CDR3 here. A D gene is named only where the DNA matches it firmly.

>TRBJ1-1|-|TRBV2
ASLGGNTEAF
>TRBJ2-1|-|TRBV3-1
ASSPFAVPYNEQF
>TRBJ2-5|-|TRBV4-1
ASSQDFLGETQY
>TRBJ1-2|-|TRBV29-1
SVPTANYGYT
>TRBJ2-3|TRBD1|TRBV7-6
ASSLVDRGLSGTDTQY
>TRBJ1-2|-|TRBV6-1
ATRGVGVNGYT
>TRBJ2-3|-|TRBV6-4
ASSGDGITDTQY
>TRBJ1-2|-|TRBV6-1
ASSEAPSFGIYGYT
>TRBJ1-1|-|TRBV4-1
ASSQVVTDTEAF
>TRBJ1-2|-|TRBV24-1
ATSDQTYGYT
>TRBJ1-3|-|TRBV5-5
ASSLEPSSGNTIY
>TRBJ2-3|-|TRBV19
ASSIALADYTQY
>TRBJ1-1|-|TRBV29-1
SVERDSDTEAF
>TRBJ2-2|-|TRBV29-1
SVMDSRAYTGELF
>TRBJ2-1|-|TRBV7-9
ASSAQEQF
>TRBJ1-1|-|TRBV12-3/TRBV12-4
ASSNNRENTEAF
>TRBJ2-7|TRBD1|TRBV2
ASTVGTGLYEQY
>TRBJ2-2|TRBD2|TRBV9
ASSDGLAGGLNTGELF
>TRBJ2-1|-|TRBV4-2
ASSQGRQSPYNEQF
>TRBJ2-3|-|TRBV4-3
ASSLGEVLSTDTQY
>TRBJ1-2|-|TRBV6-5
ASSYSTPFLGGYT
>TRBJ2-7|-|TRBV7-9
ASRDTRPEQY
>TRBJ2-1|TRBD2|TRBV5-6
ASSFGLAVYNEQF
>TRBJ1-2|-|TRBV5-1
ASSPSRGGADYGYT
>TRBJ2-3|TRBD2|TRBV5-1
ASSLGRGGRADTQY
>TRBJ2-2|-|TRBV4-1
ASSQVARTNTGELF
>TRBJ2-7|TRBD1|TRBV10-3
AISEWQGAIYEQY
>TRBJ2-7|TRBD2|TRBV20-1
IQWEGSNYEQY
>TRBJ2-2|-|TRBV28
ASADLPNTGELF
>TRBJ1-1|-|TRBV6-1
ASSEASGNTEAF
>TRBJ2-7|TRBD1|TRBV5-6
ASSPGTVYEQY
>TRBJ1-1|-|TRBV19
ASSYRALKAF